Detailed here is one TCR beta chain. CDR3 size: 15 residues. The V gene's germline CDR1 is SEHNR and CDR2 FQNEAQ (reference sequence). The junction had 8 bases not matched to a gene; V was cut back by 5 bases and J by 4 bases. The entry originates in a study of blood T cell repertoires in COVID-19. Which cohort a participant joined came from the clinical history participants gave. Cohort 3 donors counted as recovered after two negative PCRs, clearance, or resolved symptoms. Original processing methods: Amplified reference gene primers provided the basis for estimating nucleated cell counts. The data were produced by immunoSEQ multiplex PCR, yet TCRdb's version contains in-frame clones alone and is incomplete. Clone size and the V and J calls come from that table; the DNA yielded D and trimming. The table records some 340,000 clones, roughly four fifths of them present only once.

The chain is built from TRBV7-9 and TRBJ2-5, with TRBD1 matching over 9 bases. The sample taken for sequencing was PBMCs or T cells enriched from blood (not recorded which). The sequence was collected from a woman in her forties or fifties who had recovered from COVID-19. CDR3 nucleotides: TGTGCCAGCAGCCGGACAGGGGTCGGTCCAGAGACCCAGTACTTC. Encoded protein: CASSRTGVGPETQYF.